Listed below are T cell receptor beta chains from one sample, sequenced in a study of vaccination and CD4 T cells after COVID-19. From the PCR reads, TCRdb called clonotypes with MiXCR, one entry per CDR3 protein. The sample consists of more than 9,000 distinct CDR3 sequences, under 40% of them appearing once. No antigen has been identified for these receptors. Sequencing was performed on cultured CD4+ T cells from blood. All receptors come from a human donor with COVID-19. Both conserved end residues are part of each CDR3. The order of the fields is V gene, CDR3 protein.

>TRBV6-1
CASSRTGGNEKLFF
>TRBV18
CASSPKGNGEAFF
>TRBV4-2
CASSQVGAGGASTDTQYF
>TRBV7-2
CASSFGEQGTFSGANVLTF
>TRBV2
CASSEFSPGVNQPQHF
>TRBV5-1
CASSLEGSTTNTEAFF
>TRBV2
CASSVGGQTQYF
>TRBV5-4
CASSFAGLVTGELFF
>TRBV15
CATSRDLQGTGDGYTF
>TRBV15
CATSRDHPGEAFF
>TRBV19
CASSIPGTGNTGELFF
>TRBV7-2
CASSLRQGFPDTQYF
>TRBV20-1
CSASLGLSYEQYF
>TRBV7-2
CASSPRQGSYEQYF
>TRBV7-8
CASSSYRLAGGHGELFF
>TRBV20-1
CSAKSNGGVEGVEKLFF
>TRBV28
CASSLGGPDTQYF
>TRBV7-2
CASSLVLAGGYEQYF